This paragraph reports one TCR beta chain. No antigen is known for it. Per-base quality was not reported, and no clone a single base away is much larger than it. The sample comes from a study of cytomegalovirus exposure and HLA in healthy donors (dated by TCRdb to between 2016 and 2019). About the full investigation: In an earlier analysis of fewer than 750 of the donors, under 300 Gb of sequence data and approximately 100 million unique TCR beta sequences from about 190 million T cells were reported. Donor age, sex, ethnicity and CMV serostatus were compiled together with the repertoire data. HLA typing included class I and class II loci at four-digit resolution. All discovery cohort repertoires had been generated on a single sequencing platform. Using immunosequencing, the study profiled T cell repertoires from some 670 subjects and related those repertoires to cytomegalovirus serostatus. In a later genetic analysis, genome-wide SNP genotypes for about 60% of the 666 donors were used, and that subset was treated as a discovery cohort. Among the approximately 430 genotyped donors, about 85% belonged to the genetic ancestry cluster associated with self-reported Caucasian donors. Along with the approximately 700-subject first cohort, a separate validation cohort of over 90 different subjects was used. About 310 gigabases of sequencing data and roughly 90 million unique TCR sequences were included in an early release covering about 700 HLA-typed donors. Roughly 5 DR-DQ haplotypes were handled as single units for association and clustering, since linkage in the cohort was strong. Among some 410 genotyped donors of the cohort, an average of approximately 250,000 unique TCR beta nucleotide sequences were sequenced per donor, roughly a sixth of them non-productive. An earlier analysis of around 540 of the donors applied high-throughput TCR beta sequencing to assess whether each TCR beta V gene segment acted as functional or pseudogenic. The number of typed donors differed by locus: about 629-630 for A, B, C, DRB1 and DQB1; roughly 510 for DQA1; roughly 600 for DPA1; and 450 to 480 for DPB1. The study was designed to test whether signatures of past pathogen exposure could be identified by cataloging public T cell receptors. To predict cytomegalovirus infection status, the study brought together high-throughput TCR immunosequencing, statistical association of individual TCRs with disease status, and machine learning. Rather than drawing on any new phenotypic data, the later analysis identified candidate immune exposures from TCR beta sequences and the way those sequences occurred across donors. To study patterns of TCR occurrence, a later analysis re-analyzed previously published TCR beta repertoires from around 670 donors and added high-resolution HLA genotyping.

Overall study results and their limits: In a later genetic analysis, fewer N-insertions in productive TCRs were reported among donors in an Asian-associated ancestry cluster than the roughly 670-donor mean. Sequencing depth was assumed to be roughly uniform across donors in the presence/absence analyses, though that assumption may not hold. When HLA alleles, especially DR and DQ, strongly co-occurred, TCR associations were difficult to assign to individual alleles. The sequencing pipeline was judged likely to have produced a cluster of highly shared sequence variants as a technical artifact. Correlated functional status among segregating V segments might be attributable to linkage disequilibrium, but an unknown experimental factor could not be ruled out. A further reported finding was that TCR beta sequences accurately predicted the HLA-A and HLA-B alleles for most subjects in the first cohort. At a false discovery rate of 0.05, a later analysis linked 16,951 TCR beta sequences to specific HLA alleles. A total of 150 or so TCR beta chains were listed by the study as associated with cytomegalovirus. Several of the top co-occurrence clusters appeared to be linked to parvovirus B19, influenza, CMV and Epstein-Barr virus, according to a later analysis. Broadly in line with IMGT annotations, most TCR beta V segments showed up in productive rearrangements about 87% or about 30% of the time in an earlier analysis of approximately 640 of the donors. V-gene and J-gene trimming of TCR beta chains was associated with a missense DCLRE1C variant in a later genetic analysis, and the association was replicated in an independent cohort. HLA typing was unavailable for some donors at each locus, so association tests used only the typed subset. In vitro tests confirmed that a few of the cytomegalovirus-associated TCR beta chains recognize cytomegalovirus antigens. Cytomegalovirus status was reported to be diagnosed by the classifier with high specificity and sensitivity in both the original and validation cohorts. This cohort had only TCR beta chains sequenced, and the lack of alpha or paired-chain data limited which features could be detected. Because counts were too low, approximately 15 rarely observed V segments, including chromosome 9 orphons, were excluded from the earlier analysis of 587 of the donors. A later analysis found that most CMV-associated TCR beta chains appeared HLA-restricted, with HLA associations seemingly driven largely by CMV exposure. Most TCR sequences were observed very rarely across donors, whereas some public TCRs were present in many individuals. The only immune exposure information available for the cohort was CMV serostatus. According to the authors, the approach could potentially be generalized to other disease states and immunological phenotypes. In a later analysis, TCR association rates were found to vary across HLA loci, with the most associated TCRs seen for DRB1 alleles and the fewest for HLA-C alleles. A later analysis found that HLA-associated TCR beta chains were more clonally expanded and had lower generation probabilities than equally common non-associated chains.

Preparation of the library involved the immunoSEQ multiplex PCR assay. A mixture of 60 forward primers for TCR Vbeta segments and 13 reverse primers for TCR Jbeta segments was used in the multiplex PCR. A multiplex PCR assay on genomic DNA amplified the CDR3 region of rearranged TCR beta genes. The Illumina HiSeq System was used to sequence the amplified TCR beta libraries as 87-base-pair reads. The study's processing was this. Across the 500 to 700 repertoires, a later analysis counted tens of millions of unique TCR beta chains, some 11 million of which were shared by at least two donors. A nearest-neighbor algorithm error-corrected the raw reads and collapsed the reads into unique sequences, merging closely related sequences to remove PCR and sequencing errors. V, D and J gene segments were assigned by aligning CDR3 sequences to IMGT reference sequences. For a sequence to be retained, a match of at least six nucleotides to both a V gene segment and a J gene segment was required. A rearrangement was called productive if the CDR3 had no stop codons and remained in frame with V and J, and every other rearrangement was called non-productive. CDR3 was defined by IMGT convention, running from the second conserved V-encoded cysteine to the conserved J-encoded phenylalanine. The earlier analysis of a few hundred of the donors excluded sequences that lacked an unambiguous match to a single V gene segment. An earlier analysis of fewer than 750 of the donors classified V segments as functional when productive rearrangements were above 56.7% and as segregating when the standard deviation between donors was above 5%. A statistical classification framework was built to diagnose cytomegalovirus status from the catalog of TCR beta chain sequences. V and J gene assignment, in a later analysis, came from comparing TCR nucleotide sequences with IMGT/GENE-DB human TR gene sequences. Using the TCRdist pipeline, a later analysis assigned CDR3 sequences along with most-parsimonious VDJ recombination scenarios. A later analysis defined each TCR beta chain by its CDR3 amino acid sequence plus V-gene family, and excluded reads lacking a unique V-gene family. As a way to deal with suspected cross-contamination and a sequencing artifact, a later analysis dropped hundreds of nucleotide sequences that were highly shared and had low generation probability. A later analysis calculated a clonal expansion index for each public chain from normalized within-repertoire ranks of inferred template counts. In a later analysis, generation probabilities were computed using a VDJ recombination model fitted to out-of-frame rearrangements, and the results were checked against IGoR. In a later analysis, TCR-TCR, TCR-HLA and TCR-CMV co-occurrence was scored with hypergeometric tests, and a repertoire-size bias correction was applied to TCR pairs. False discovery rates were estimated in a later analysis by permuting HLA or CMV assignments 20 times. In a later analysis, co-occurring TCRs were grouped using DBSCAN, and TCRdist sequence similarity was added for clustering within HLA-allele-positive subsets. Repertoires with fewer than 30,000 or more than 120,000 public chains, plus five repertoires with anomalous nucleotide sharing, were excluded from co-occurrence clustering. TCRdb obtained this table from immuneACCESS and retained in-frame rearrangements with V and J assigned. These tables miss some clones; where compared with another copy, unresolved V genes account for less than half of the shortfall, and the remainder is unexplained. Clonal size and the V and J genes are those of that table, whereas D and trimming came from the DNA. The sample table records 40,000 or so clones; roughly 76% of these occur just once. Of the sample, 7% to 10% falls within the top ten clones.

The cohort was made up of several hundred healthy bone marrow donors. Cohort members were all nominally healthy when sampled, although unrecorded immune exposures were likely present. The donor was CMV seropositive and belonged to the group of around 300 seropositive cohort members. Each donor provided a peripheral blood sample, and peripheral blood mononuclear cells were used for TCR beta sequencing. Genomic DNA was extracted from the blood cell samples with the Qiagen DNeasy Blood Extraction Kit. This clonotype was obtained from a young woman in good health and CMV-seropositive. Material: PBMCs.

The CDR3 region: CASSYFGLAGDEQYF. The bases are TGTGCCAGCAGTTACTTTGGACTAGCGGGAGACGAGCAGTACTTC. This chain joins TRBV6-5 to TRBJ2-7, with 13 central nucleotides matching TRBD2. The CDR3 has 15 amino acids, counting the end cysteine and phenylalanine. Only the CDR3 DNA is retained, 45 bases long and in frame from the first base. After removal of 1 base from V and 5 bases from J, the junction retains 2 bases not matched to a gene. CDR1 MNHEY and CDR2 SVGAGI are derived from the germline V gene.